These 18 T cell receptor beta chains originate from one sample sequenced in a study of cytomegalovirus exposure and HLA in healthy donors. In the PCR, 60 Vbeta and 13 Jbeta primers were used. The table came from immunoSEQ multiplex PCR; TCRdb's copy has only in-frame clones and leaves some out. The sample holds roughly 130,000 clones, 65% to 90% seen once. Sequencing used PBMCs. The receptors shown here come from a woman aged 18-29 years in good health and CMV-seropositive.

In its sample, this clone was seen once. The rearrangement links TRBV6-1 to TRBJ1-6, with 9 bases lining up with TRBD1. V dropped 3 bases and J dropped 6; count of bases not matched to a gene: 3. Germline CDR1 and CDR2: MNHNS and SASEGT. CDR3 length: 15 amino acids. The CDR3 sequence is CASSEWTGVNSPLHF. The DNA of the CDR3 is TGTGCCAGCAGTGAGTGGACAGGGGTTAATTCACCCCTCCACTTT.

The V gene is TRBV19, the J gene TRBJ1-1; a possible D gene is TRBD1 (5 bases). The CDR3 contains 13 residues. V dropped 4 bases and J dropped 0 bases, with 6 bases sitting between them. Germline lookup yields CDR1 LNHDA and CDR2 SQIVND (reference sequence). The CDR3 sequence: CASSTGVNTEAFF. Written as DNA, the CDR3 is TGTGCCAGTAGTACGGGGGTGAACACTGAAGCTTTCTTT.

The V gene is TRBV5-6, the J gene TRBJ2-5, with 9 bases aligning to TRBD2. V lost 2 bases and J lost 4; bases outside the gene matches: 9. Germline loops: CDR1 SGHDT, CDR2 YYEEEE. This CDR3 comprises 16 residues. CDR3 sequence (DNA): TGTGCCAGCAGCTTCTTAGGGCGGGGGGGCGGAGAGACCCAGTACTTC. It encodes CASSFLGRGGGETQYF.

The chain carries TRBV18 and TRBJ2-7, with D unresolved. Per germline, CDR1 KGHSH and CDR2 LQKENI. The ends were cut back, 5 bases at V and 1 base at J, with 9 bases in the middle. The CDR3 is 13 residues long. The CDR3 DNA reads TGTGCCAGCTCAGCGGCGTCGTCCTACGAGCAGTACTTC. Translating gives CASSAASSYEQYF. Full variable domain (missing parts from reference TRBV18 and TRBJ2-7): NAGVMQNPRHLVRRRGQEARLRCSPMKGHSHVYWYRQLPEEGLKFMVYLQKENIIDESGMPKERFSAEFPKEGPSILRIQQVVRGDSAAYFCASSAASSYEQYFGPGTRLTVT.

In nucleotides, the CDR3 is TGTGCCAGCAGGTTGACAGGGAACACTGAAGCTTTCTTT. This gives the protein CASRLTGNTEAFF. The chain has TRBV27 and TRBJ1-1; D perhaps matches TRBD1 (6 bases). This CDR3 is 13 amino acids long. The germline gives CDR1 MNHEY, CDR2 SMNVEV (reference sequence). Deletions cut 6 bases from V and 1 base from J, with 9 bases between.

The rearrangement links TRBV28 to TRBJ2-7, with unresolved D. Germline V gene data show CDR1 as MDHEN and CDR2 as SYDVKM. V shed 1 base and J shed 4 bases, with 8 bases lying between them. The CDR3 runs to 13 residues. CDR3 residues: CASSLSTWYEQYF. DNA for the CDR3: TGTGCCAGCAGTTTATCGACTTGGTACGAGCAGTACTTC.

The chain is built from TRBV10-3 and TRBJ2-3, with 7 nucleotides matching TRBD2. J was trimmed by 4 bases and V by 9 bases; bases with no gene match: 10. This CDR3 comprises 14 residues. CDR1 is ENHRY and CDR2 is SYGVKD in the germline V gene. This chain's CDR3 is CAMWRGIASDTQYF. The CDR3 DNA reads TGTGCCATGTGGCGGGGGATTGCGTCAGATACGCAGTATTTT.

The chain couples TRBV4-1 to TRBJ2-1, with D unclear. Germline-derived CDR1 and CDR2 are MGHRA and YSYEKL. Trimming took off 6 bases at V and 0 bases at J, with 12 bases between the two ends. The CDR3 length is 15 residues. The CDR3 loop reads CASRPGWSSYNEQFF. CDR3 nucleotides: TGCGCCAGCAGACCTGGTTGGAGCTCCTACAATGAGCAGTTCTTC.

The chain couples TRBV10-1 to TRBJ1-5; no definite D call. This CDR3 is built from 13 residues. V lost 8 bases, J lost 2 bases, and 10 bases lay in between. Germline-derived CDR1 and CDR2 are WNHNN and SYGVQD (reference sequence). CDR3 residues: CASSPGGNQPQHF. CDR3 nucleotides: TGCGCCAGCTCCCCAGGCGGCAATCAGCCCCAGCATTTT.

The chain has TRBV6-5 and TRBJ1-5; 9 nucleotides line up with TRBD1. The J segment lost 7 bases and the V segment lost 6 bases, leaving 10 bases of the junction unmatched. CDR3 length: 15 residues. The germline gives CDR1 MNHEY, CDR2 SVGAGI. CDR3 DNA sequence: TGTGCCAGCAGGTTACAGGGGGCCATCGGACAGCCCCAGCATTTT. It encodes CASRLQGAIGQPQHF.

This clone was seen more than once but under ten times. The V gene is TRBV2, the J gene TRBJ2-5; 10 nucleotides match TRBD1. Germline lookup yields CDR1 SNHLY and CDR2 FYNNEI. V dropped 5 bases and J dropped 4; count of bases not matched to a gene: 4. The CDR3 consists of 14 residues. DNA of the CDR3: TGTGCCAGCAGTTCCGGGACAGGGGCAGAGACCCAGTACTTC. Its translation is CASSSGTGAETQYF.

The rearrangement links TRBV6-1 to TRBJ2-7; 8 bases agree with TRBD1. The CDR3 has 15 residues. With V trimmed by 1 base and J by 2 bases, 4 bases remained unmatched. Germline CDR1 MNHNS, CDR2 SASEGT. In nucleotides, the CDR3 is TGTGCCAGCAGTGAAGAGGGGACAGGAGCCTACGAGCAGTACTTC. It is translated as CASSEEGTGAYEQYF.

In this sample, this clone turned up a few times. V usage is TRBV5-1 and J usage is TRBJ2-7, with D possibly matching TRBD1 (5 bases). Trimming shortened V by 3 bases and J by 2 bases, and 12 bases separated the two germline ends. CDR1 and CDR2 (germline): SGHRS, YFSETQ. This CDR3 has 14 residues. In DNA form, the CDR3 reads TGCGCCAGCAGCTCCGACAGATTCACCTACGAGCAGTACTTC. Its translation is CASSSDRFTYEQYF. Filled out from reference TRBV5-1 and TRBJ2-7, the complete variable domain reads KAGVTQTPRYLIKTRGQQVTLSCSPISGHRSVSWYQQTPGQGLQFLFEYFSETQRNKGNFPGRFSGRQFSNSRSEMNVSTLELGDSALYLCASSSDRFTYEQYFGPGTRLTVT.

The chain uses TRBV2 and TRBJ2-3; D is ambiguous. Germline V gene data show CDR1 as SNHLY and CDR2 as FYNNEI. Deletions cut 7 bases from V and 0 bases from J, with 11 bases between. This CDR3 has 14 residues. This CDR3 is CASTGRISTDTQYF. CDR3 coding DNA: TGTGCCAGCACAGGCAGAATAAGCACAGATACGCAGTATTTT.

V is TRBV27 and J is TRBJ1-6, with 11 bases identical to TRBD1. This CDR3 is 17 amino acids long. Germline-derived CDR1 and CDR2 are MNHEY and SMNVEV (reference sequence). Losses at the gene ends were 2 bases for V and 9 bases for J; bases not matched to a gene: 9. The CDR3 here is CASSLTPPGTGGSPLHF. The CDR3 DNA follows: TGTGCCAGCAGTTTAACCCCCCCCGGGACAGGGGGTTCACCCCTCCACTTT.

The rearrangement joins TRBV2 to TRBJ1-3; D is undetermined. Germline V gene data show CDR1 as SNHLY and CDR2 as FYNNEI. V lost 5 bases to trimming and J lost 4 bases, with 15 bases between them. The CDR3 has 15 residues. Here the CDR3 reads CASSYDSEAGNTIYF. The CDR3 DNA sequence: TGTGCCAGCAGTTACGACTCCGAAGCAGGAAACACCATATATTTT.

This sequence joins TRBV7-9 and TRBJ2-5, with D perhaps matching TRBD1 (5 bases). Germline V gene data show CDR1 as SEHNR and CDR2 as FQNEAQ (reference sequence). The CDR3 consists of 14 residues. Trimming stripped 5 bases from V and 3 bases from J, with 13 bases between. CDR3 sequence (DNA): TGTGCCAGCAGCACTGGGGCTCCCGAAGAGACCCAGTACTTC. Translating it yields CASSTGAPEETQYF. Full variable domain (remainder filled in from reference TRBV7-9 and TRBJ2-5): DTGVSQNPRHKITKRGQNVTFRCDPISEHNRLYWYRQTLGQGPEFLTYFQNEAQLEKSRLLSDRFSAERPKGSFSTLEIQRTEQGDSAMYLCASSTGAPEETQYFGPGTRLLVL.

The chain has TRBV2 and TRBJ2-5, with 12 bases fitting TRBD2. Germline V gene data show CDR1 as SNHLY and CDR2 as FYNNEI. This CDR3 region has 15 residues. With 1 base clipped from V and 5 bases from J, the junction kept 2 bases outside the gene matches. CDR3 in DNA: TGTGCCAGCAGTGAAGGGACTAGCGGGGTGGAGACCCAGTACTTC. Translating it yields CASSEGTSGVETQYF.